The present TCR beta chain was sequenced within a study of T cells in Graves' hyperthyroidism and ophthalmopathy. TCR beta CDR3 sequences were amplified from RNA transcripts. The HTBI primer set was used in a first-round RT-PCR of the TCR CDR3. TCRdb independently ran MiXCR on the multiplex PCR reads; one entry per CDR3 protein. In the table there are about 640,000 distinct CDR3 sequences, around 21% of which are singletons. The sequencing sample was made of blood. This sequence was found in a man aged 25-45 years with Graves' ophthalmopathy.

CDR3 amino acids: CASRPGNSYNSPLHF. Here the CDR3 DNA reads TGTGCCAGTAGGCCCGGTAACTCCTATAATTCACCCCTCCACTTT. This chain uses TRBV27 with TRBJ1-6; D is unclear. This CDR3 comprises 15 residues. Germline V CDR1 and CDR2: MNHEY, SMNVEV (reference sequence). Trimming pared 9 bases from V and 0 bases from J, leaving 12 bases between.